This TCR beta chain is from a study of patients and donors after allogeneic stem cell transplantation (dated by TCRdb to 2019 to 2021). To prepare the library, RT-PCR was applied. These reads were obtained on a NextSeq 550. TCRdb reran the public reads through fastp at Q25 and MiXCR, keeping productive beta chains. Every CDR3 protein is listed once, alongside the most common genes and DNA of its rows. The sample table lists about 230,000 distinct CDR3 sequences, 14% of them with a count of one. Together, the top ten hold around a tenth of the sample. This clonotype was counted at least ten times. The specificity of this receptor is unknown. Base-call qualities are not available, and no considerably larger clone is one nucleotide away. V is pruned by 5 bases and J by 0 bases, leaving 8 bases of the junction without a gene match. From its cysteine to its phenylalanine, the CDR3 spans 16 amino acids. Left in the record is the CDR3 DNA by itself, 48 bases read in frame from the first base.

The chain joins TRBV12-3 or TRBV12-4 to TRBJ1-2, and TRBD1 aligns with 8 junction nucleotides. This TCR derives from a human donor who was either an allogeneic HSCT recipient or a stem cell or donor lymphocyte infusion donor (not recorded which). It is not recorded whose cells these are; they may come from a transplant donor. Sequenced sample: blood, either unsorted or a sorted T cell fraction (not recorded which). Here the CDR3 is given as CASSTILDRANYGYTF. The nucleotide sequence is TGTGCCAGCAGTACAATACTGGACAGGGCTAACTATGGCTACACCTTC.